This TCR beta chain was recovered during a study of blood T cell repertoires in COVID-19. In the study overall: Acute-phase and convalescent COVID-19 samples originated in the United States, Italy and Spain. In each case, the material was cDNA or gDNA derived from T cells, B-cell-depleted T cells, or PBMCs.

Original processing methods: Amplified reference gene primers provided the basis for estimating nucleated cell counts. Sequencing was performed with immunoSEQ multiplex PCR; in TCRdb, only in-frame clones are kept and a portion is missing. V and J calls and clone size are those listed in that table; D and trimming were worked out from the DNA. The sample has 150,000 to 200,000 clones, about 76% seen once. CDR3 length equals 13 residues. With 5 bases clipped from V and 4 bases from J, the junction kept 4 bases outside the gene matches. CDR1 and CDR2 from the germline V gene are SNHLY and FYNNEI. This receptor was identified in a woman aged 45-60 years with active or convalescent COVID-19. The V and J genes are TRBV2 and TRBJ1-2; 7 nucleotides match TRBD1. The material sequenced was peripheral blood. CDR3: CASSSQGSYGYTF. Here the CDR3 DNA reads TGTGCCAGCAGTTCACAGGGGAGCTATGGCTACACCTTC.